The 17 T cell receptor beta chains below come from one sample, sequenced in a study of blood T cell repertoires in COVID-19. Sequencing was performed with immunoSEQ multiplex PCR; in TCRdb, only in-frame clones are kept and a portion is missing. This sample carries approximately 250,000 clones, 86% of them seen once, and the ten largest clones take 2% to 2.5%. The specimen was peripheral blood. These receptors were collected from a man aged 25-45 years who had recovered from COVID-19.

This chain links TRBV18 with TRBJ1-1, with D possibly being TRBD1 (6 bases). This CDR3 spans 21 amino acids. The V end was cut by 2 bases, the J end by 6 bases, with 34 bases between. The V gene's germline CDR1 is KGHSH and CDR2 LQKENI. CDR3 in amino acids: CASSPEGDLETLGAITPEAFF. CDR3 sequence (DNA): TGTGCCAGCTCACCAGAGGGGGACCTTGAGACCCTAGGAGCGATCACGCCTGAAGCTTTCTTT.

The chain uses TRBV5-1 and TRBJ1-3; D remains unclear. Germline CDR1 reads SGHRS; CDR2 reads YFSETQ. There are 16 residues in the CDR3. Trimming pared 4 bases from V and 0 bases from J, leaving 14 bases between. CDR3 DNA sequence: TGCGCCAGCAGCCTCAATTTGGGGAGCTCTGGAAACACCATATATTTT. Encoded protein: CASSLNLGSSGNTIYF.

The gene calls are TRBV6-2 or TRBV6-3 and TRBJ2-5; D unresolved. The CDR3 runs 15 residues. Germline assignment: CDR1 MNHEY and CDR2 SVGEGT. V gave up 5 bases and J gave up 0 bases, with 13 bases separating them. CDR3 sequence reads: CASSEWSSYQETQYF. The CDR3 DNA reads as TGTGCCAGCAGTGAGTGGAGTTCGTACCAAGAGACCCAGTACTTC.

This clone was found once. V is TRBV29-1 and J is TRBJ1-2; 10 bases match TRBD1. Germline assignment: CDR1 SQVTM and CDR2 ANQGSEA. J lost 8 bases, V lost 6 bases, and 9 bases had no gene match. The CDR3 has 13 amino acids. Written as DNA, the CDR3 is TGCAGCGTCGCCAGACAGGGGGCGGACGGCTACACCTTC. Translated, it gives CSVARQGADGYTF.

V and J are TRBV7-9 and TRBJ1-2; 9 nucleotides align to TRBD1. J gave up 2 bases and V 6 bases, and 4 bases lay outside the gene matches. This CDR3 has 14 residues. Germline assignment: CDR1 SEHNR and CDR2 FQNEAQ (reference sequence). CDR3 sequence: CASSLGQGNYGYTF. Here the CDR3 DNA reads TGTGCCAGCAGTCTGGGACAGGGAAACTATGGCTACACCTTC. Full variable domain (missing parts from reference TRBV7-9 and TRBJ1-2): DTGVSQNPRHKITKRGQNVTFRCDPISEHNRLYWYRQTLGQGPEFLTYFQNEAQLEKSRLLSDRFSAERPKGSFSTLEIQRTEQGDSAMYLCASSLGQGNYGYTFGSGTRLTVV.

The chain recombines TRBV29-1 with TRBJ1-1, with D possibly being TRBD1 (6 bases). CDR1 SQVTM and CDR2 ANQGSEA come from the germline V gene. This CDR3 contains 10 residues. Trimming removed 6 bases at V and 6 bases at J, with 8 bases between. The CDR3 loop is CSVRGAEAFF. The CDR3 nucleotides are TGCAGCGTCAGGGGAGCTGAAGCTTTCTTT.

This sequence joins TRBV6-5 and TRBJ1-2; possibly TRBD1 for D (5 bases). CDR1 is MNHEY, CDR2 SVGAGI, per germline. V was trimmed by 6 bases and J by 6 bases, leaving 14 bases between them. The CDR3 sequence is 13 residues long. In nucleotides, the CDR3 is TGTGCCAGCAGCTCCAGACAGAGCCATGGCTACACCTTC. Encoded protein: CASSSRQSHGYTF.

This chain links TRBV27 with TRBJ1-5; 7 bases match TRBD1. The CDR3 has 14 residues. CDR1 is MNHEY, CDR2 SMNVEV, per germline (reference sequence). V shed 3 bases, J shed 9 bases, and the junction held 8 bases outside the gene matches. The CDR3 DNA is TGTGCCAGCAGTTTCCGACAGGGAGTTTGGCCCCAGCATTTT. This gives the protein CASSFRQGVWPQHF.

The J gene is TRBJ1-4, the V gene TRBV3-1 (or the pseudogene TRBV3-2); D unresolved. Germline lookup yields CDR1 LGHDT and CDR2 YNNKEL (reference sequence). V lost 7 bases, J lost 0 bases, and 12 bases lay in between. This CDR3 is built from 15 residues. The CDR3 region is CASILDGATNEKLFF. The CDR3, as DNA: TGTGCCAGCATCCTTGACGGGGCAACTAATGAAAAACTGTTTTTT.

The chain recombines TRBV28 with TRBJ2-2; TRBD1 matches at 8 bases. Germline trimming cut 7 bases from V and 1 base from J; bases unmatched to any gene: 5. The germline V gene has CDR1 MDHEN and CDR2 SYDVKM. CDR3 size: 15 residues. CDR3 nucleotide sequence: TGTGCCAGCACTTTCGGGACAGGGAACACCGGGGAGCTGTTTTTT. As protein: CASTFGTGNTGELFF.

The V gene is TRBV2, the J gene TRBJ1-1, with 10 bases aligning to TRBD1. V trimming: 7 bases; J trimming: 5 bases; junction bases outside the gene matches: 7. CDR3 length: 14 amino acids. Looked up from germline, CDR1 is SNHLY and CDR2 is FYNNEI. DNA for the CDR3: TGTGCCAGCAACCGGGACAGGGGCCTTACTGAAGCTTTCTTT. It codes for CASNRDRGLTEAFF.

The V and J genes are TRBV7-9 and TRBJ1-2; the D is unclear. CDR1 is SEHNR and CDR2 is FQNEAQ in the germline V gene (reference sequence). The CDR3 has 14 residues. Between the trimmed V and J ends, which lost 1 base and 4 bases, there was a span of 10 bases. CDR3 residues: CASSLDFTVYGYTF. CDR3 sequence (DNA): TGTGCCAGCAGCTTAGACTTCACGGTCTATGGCTACACCTTC.

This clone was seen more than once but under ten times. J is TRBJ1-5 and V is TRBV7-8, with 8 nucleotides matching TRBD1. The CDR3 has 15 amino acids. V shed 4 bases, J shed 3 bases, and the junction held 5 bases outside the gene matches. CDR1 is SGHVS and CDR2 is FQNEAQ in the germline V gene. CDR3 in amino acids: CASSSDRVNNQPQHF. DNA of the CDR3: TGTGCCAGCAGCTCGGACAGGGTCAACAATCAGCCCCAGCATTTT. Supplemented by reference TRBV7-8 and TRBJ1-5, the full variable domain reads GAGVSQSPRYKVAKRGQDVALRCDPISGHVSLFWYQQALGQGPEFLTYFQNEAQLDKSGLPSDRFFAERPEGSVSTLKIQRTQQEDSAVYLCASSSDRVNNQPQHFGDGTRLSIL.

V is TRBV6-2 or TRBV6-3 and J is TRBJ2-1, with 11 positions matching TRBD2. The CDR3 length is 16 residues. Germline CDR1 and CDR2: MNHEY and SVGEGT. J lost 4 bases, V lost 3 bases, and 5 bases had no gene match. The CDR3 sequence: CASSYWGTSGYNEQFF. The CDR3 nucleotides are TGTGCCAGCAGTTATTGGGGGACTAGCGGATACAATGAGCAGTTCTTC.

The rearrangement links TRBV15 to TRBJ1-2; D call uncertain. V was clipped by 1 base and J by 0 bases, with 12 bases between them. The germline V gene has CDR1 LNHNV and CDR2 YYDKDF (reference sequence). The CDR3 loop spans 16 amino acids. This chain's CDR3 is CATSRAGGRSNYGYTF. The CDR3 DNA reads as TGTGCCACCAGCAGAGCCGGTGGGCGTTCTAACTATGGCTACACCTTC.

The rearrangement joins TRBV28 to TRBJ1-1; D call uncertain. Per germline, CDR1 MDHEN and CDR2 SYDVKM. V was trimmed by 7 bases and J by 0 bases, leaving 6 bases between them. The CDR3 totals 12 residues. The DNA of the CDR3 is TGTGCCAGCATCTCTGTGAACACTGAAGCTTTCTTT. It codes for CASISVNTEAFF.

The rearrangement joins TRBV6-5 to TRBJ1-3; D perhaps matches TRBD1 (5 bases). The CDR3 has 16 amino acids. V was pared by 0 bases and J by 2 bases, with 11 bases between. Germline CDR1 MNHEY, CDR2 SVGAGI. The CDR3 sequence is CASSYSKSGTGNTIYF. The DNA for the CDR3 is TGTGCCAGCAGTTACTCGAAATCAGGGACTGGAAACACCATATATTTT.